A selection of T cell receptor beta chains follows, all from one sample in a study of blood T cell repertoires in COVID-19. The data were produced by immunoSEQ multiplex PCR, yet TCRdb's version contains in-frame clones alone and is incomplete. The profile covers 110,000 to 150,000 clones, with approximately 86% appearing a single time and over 5% taken by the ten largest. The specimen sequenced was peripheral blood. Every receptor here comes from a human donor in a cohort sampled during active COVID-19. The CDR3 runs from the conserved cysteine through the conserved F or W. Fields, in order: D gene, J gene, V gene, CDR3 protein. D genes are given only for firm matches.

TRBD1 | TRBJ1-5 | TRBV28 | CASSRPGQGLRDQPQHF
TRBD2 | TRBJ2-7 | TRBV9 | CASSLGLAGWYEQYF
TRBD1 | TRBJ1-1 | TRBV28 | CASSSSQGAGTEAFF
- | TRBJ2-7 | TRBV7-9 | CASLGSEGRYEQYF
- | TRBJ1-4 | TRBV27 | CASRTRGGNEKLFF
- | TRBJ2-4 | TRBV4-1 | CASSTRGGLAKNIQYF
TRBD1 | TRBJ2-1 | TRBV12-5 | CASGLGPERGRGLYNEQFF
TRBD2 | TRBJ2-2 | TRBV29-1 | CSVGTRVGGELFF
TRBD1 | TRBJ2-5 | TRBV7-2 | CASSLAGQKFQETQYF
- | TRBJ1-4 | TRBV7-9 | CASSLAQRRDLPEKLFF
- | TRBJ2-7 | TRBV6-5 | CANSRDTSYEQYF
TRBD1 | TRBJ2-3 | TRBV4-1 | CASSRTGAEDTQYF
- | TRBJ2-5 | TRBV19 | CASSKGLADTKETQYF
- | TRBJ1-1 | TRBV19 | CASSSRTGTEAFF
- | TRBJ2-1 | TRBV5-4 | CASRGSPGDEQFF
- | TRBJ2-2 | TRBV6-5 | CASRTPYSNTGELFF
- | TRBJ2-2 | TRBV19 | CASSMRSGELFF
- | TRBJ2-7 | TRBV5-6 | CASSLEFGEQYF